This passage covers 31 T cell receptor beta chains from one sample sequenced in a study of blood T cell repertoires in COVID-19. Libraries were prepared by immunoSEQ multiplex PCR; TCRdb keeps only in-frame clonotypes and omits some of them. The data show about 220,000 clones, with roughly 80% seen just once and 2% to 2.5% held by the top ten. Material: peripheral blood. The receptors here all came from a woman aged 60-75 years with acute or convalescent COVID-19.

The rearrangement links TRBV29-1 to TRBJ1-2; 9 bases fit TRBD1. Germline-derived CDR1 and CDR2 are SQVTM and ANQGSEA. The CDR3 has 12 residues. The V gene end was trimmed by 6 bases and the J gene end by 4 bases; junction bases not matched to a gene: 3. CDR3 amino acids: CSVRTGAYGYTF. The DNA of the CDR3 is TGCAGCGTGCGGACAGGGGCCTATGGCTACACCTTC.

The chain carries TRBV7-3 and TRBJ2-1, with 7 positions matching TRBD2. This CDR3 contains 13 residues. In germline, CDR1 is SGHTA, CDR2 FQGTGA. Trimming took 5 bases from V and 7 from J; bases not matched to a gene: 5. CDR3 region: CASSSSGPNEQFF. The CDR3 DNA is TGTGCCAGCAGCAGTAGCGGGCCAAATGAGCAGTTCTTC.

The CDR3 DNA sequence: TGTGCCAGCAGCGCCCGAACTAGCGGGAGATACAATGAGCAGTTCTTC. Translation gives CASSARTSGRYNEQFF. This sequence joins TRBV13 and TRBJ2-1; 11 nucleotides line up with TRBD2. This CDR3 spans 16 amino acids. The J segment lost 4 bases and the V segment lost 5 bases, leaving 7 bases of the junction unmatched. Germline V gene lookup returns CDR1 PRHDT and CDR2 FYEKMQ (reference sequence).

This chain connects TRBV10-3 to TRBJ1-1, with a tentative D call TRBD1 (6 bases). This CDR3 is 16 amino acids long. The ends were cut back, 2 bases at V and 5 bases at J, with 18 bases in the middle. In germline, CDR1 is ENHRY, CDR2 SYGVKD. The CDR3 protein is CAISERDTGSGTEAFF. The CDR3, as DNA: TGTGCCATCAGTGAGCGAGATACAGGGTCAGGAACTGAAGCTTTCTTT.

This rearrangement joins TRBV5-6 to TRBJ1-2; D not resolved. This CDR3 comprises 12 residues. Germline-derived CDR1 and CDR2 are SGHDT and YYEEEE. Trimming left V 4 bases short and J 4 bases short, with 8 bases between. Written as DNA, the CDR3 is TGTGCCAGCAGCGGCTCTAGCTATGGCTACACCTTC. It yields the protein CASSGSSYGYTF. The variable domain in full, with the rest retrieved from reference TRBV5-6 and TRBJ1-2, is DAGVTQSPTHLIKTRGQQVTLRCSPKSGHDTVSWYQQALGQGPQFIFQYYEEEERQRGNFPDRFSGHQFPNYSSELNVNALLLGDSALYLCASSGSSYGYTFGSGTRLTVV.

The chain links TRBV27 to TRBJ2-7; 11 nucleotides match TRBD2. CDR1 MNHEY and CDR2 SMNVEV come from the germline V gene (reference sequence). The CDR3 runs to 12 residues. The CDR3 DNA reads TGTTTGGTAGCGGGGGGGCCTTACGAGCAGTACTTC. It codes for CLVAGGPYEQYF.

CDR3 in amino acids: CASSQDYREPYEQYF. The CDR3 DNA reads TGCGCCAGCAGCCAAGATTATAGGGAGCCCTACGAGCAGTACTTC. The V call is TRBV4-1, the J call TRBJ2-7; the D gene is possibly TRBD2 (5 bases). This CDR3 has 15 amino acids. V lost 0 bases and J 2 bases, leaving 11 bases between the germline ends. Germline assignment: CDR1 MGHRA and CDR2 YSYEKL.

This clone has a single count. V and J are TRBV7-2 and TRBJ1-4; a possible D gene is TRBD1 (6 bases). V was clipped by 3 bases and J by 0 bases, with 11 bases between them. The CDR3 is 16 residues long. CDR1 and CDR2 (germline): SGHTA, FQGNSA. The CDR3 sequence is CASSLQGRATNEKLFF. For the CDR3, the DNA is TGTGCCAGCAGCTTGCAGGGGCGGGCAACTAATGAAAAACTGTTTTTT.

This clone was picked up one time. V and J are TRBV4-1 and TRBJ1-5; D unclear. Trimming shortened V by 1 base and J by 4 bases, and 5 bases separated the two germline ends. Germline V gene lookup returns CDR1 MGHRA and CDR2 YSYEKL. The CDR3 is 13 amino acids. CDR3 loop: CASSQGSNQPQHF. Written as DNA, the CDR3 is TGCGCCAGCAGCCAAGGCAGTAATCAGCCCCAGCATTTT.

This clone turned up a few times. This chain links TRBV7-2 with TRBJ2-5; 13 bases line up with TRBD2. This CDR3 contains 15 residues. Germline-derived CDR1 and CDR2 are SGHTA and FQGNSA. Unmatched junction bases numbered 2, after V lost 2 bases and J lost 5 bases. CDR3 amino acids: CASSLTGLAGETQYF. The CDR3 DNA follows: TGTGCCAGCAGCTTAACGGGACTAGCGGGGGAGACCCAGTACTTC.

The V call is TRBV20-1, the J call TRBJ2-7; D is uncertain. V lost 3 bases to trimming and J lost 3 bases, with 12 bases between them. The CDR3 contains 13 residues. The germline V gene has CDR1 DFQATT and CDR2 SNEGSKA (reference sequence). The CDR3 region is CSASKAAYYEQYF. CDR3 nucleotide sequence: TGCAGTGCTAGTAAGGCAGCGTACTACGAGCAGTACTTC.

This chain links TRBV19 with TRBJ2-7; 9 positions match TRBD1. The V segment lost 5 bases and the J segment 6 bases; nucleotides outside the gene matches: 8. The CDR3 totals 14 residues. Germline values: CDR1 LNHDA, CDR2 SQIVND (reference sequence). CDR3 amino acids: CASSPDRGTAEQYF. CDR3 nucleotide sequence: TGTGCCAGTAGTCCCGACAGGGGGACGGCCGAGCAGTACTTC.

The chain carries TRBV12-3 or TRBV12-4 and TRBJ2-7; D remains unclear. This CDR3 spans 13 amino acids. V was cut by 2 bases and J by 2 bases, with 7 bases left in between. DNA of the CDR3: TGTGCCAGCAGTTTAAATTTCGCCTACGAGCAGTACTTC. It yields the protein CASSLNFAYEQYF.

The V gene is TRBV19, the J gene TRBJ2-4; 9 positions match TRBD1. Trimming removed 6 bases from V and 7 bases from J; junction bases left unmatched: 7. This CDR3 is built from 14 residues. Germline CDR1 is LNHDA and CDR2 is SQIVND (reference sequence). The CDR3 loop is CASRDRGGANIQYF. CDR3 nucleotides: TGTGCCAGTAGGGACAGGGGAGGAGCGAACATTCAGTACTTC.

The chain combines TRBV11-2 with TRBJ1-4, with a tentative D call TRBD1 (6 bases). Germline V CDR1 and CDR2: SGHAT, FQNNGV. The CDR3 is 13 residues long. Trimming pared 3 bases from V and 8 bases from J, leaving 10 bases between. The CDR3 loop reads CASSFTRGEKLFF. In DNA form, the CDR3 reads TGTGCCAGCAGCTTCACTAGGGGGGAAAAACTGTTTTTT.

The rearrangement joins TRBV7-2 to TRBJ1-6; no firm D call. CDR1 is SGHTA, CDR2 FQGNSA, per germline. This CDR3 comprises 17 residues. Trimming stripped 2 bases from V and 0 bases from J, with 11 bases between. For the CDR3, the DNA is TGTGCCAGCAGCTTATTGGTCTTGAGCTCCTATAATTCACCCCTCCACTTT. Amino acid sequence: CASSLLVLSSYNSPLHF.

The chain carries TRBV19 and TRBJ1-6; possible D gene TRBD1, 6 bases. The CDR3 is 14 amino acids. Germline V CDR1 and CDR2: LNHDA, SQIVND (reference sequence). The V end was cut by 6 bases, the J end by 5 bases, with 11 bases between. DNA for the CDR3: TGTGCCAGTAGGGGGACACCCGATAATTCACCCCTCCACTTT. Its protein product is CASRGTPDNSPLHF.

Comments on this clone: Other DNA sequences in the sample encode the same CDR3. The chain uses TRBV3-1 (or the pseudogene TRBV3-2) and TRBJ1-2; 9 bases fit TRBD1. Germline V gives CDR1 LGHDT, CDR2 YNNKEL (reference sequence). The CDR3 consists of 15 residues. J gave up 2 bases and V 4 bases, and 5 bases lay outside the gene matches. The CDR3 DNA follows: TGTGCCAGCAGCCCGGGACAGGGACTGAACTATGGCTACACCTTC. Encoded protein: CASSPGQGLNYGYTF.

V is TRBV7-9 and J is TRBJ1-1; D gene unclear. Germline assignment: CDR1 SEHNR and CDR2 FQNEAQ (reference sequence). This CDR3 region has 13 residues. V was cut by 1 base and J by 12 bases, with 15 bases left in between. CDR3 sequence: CASSLGEGGGSFF. The CDR3 DNA reads TGTGCCAGCAGCTTAGGAGAGGGCGGCGGGTCTTTCTTT.

This clone was recorded once. This rearrangement joins TRBV29-1 to TRBJ1-1; TRBD1 aligns across 7 bases. CDR1 is SQVTM, CDR2 ANQGSEA, per germline. The CDR3 is 16 residues long. With V trimmed by 6 bases and J by 0 bases, 13 bases remained unmatched. CDR3 bases: TGCAGCGTCCGATCAGCCGGGACAGCCATGAACACTGAAGCTTTCTTT. It yields the protein CSVRSAGTAMNTEAFF.

The gene calls are TRBV4-2 and TRBJ1-5, with TRBD1 identical over 9 bases. This CDR3 is 16 amino acids long. With 0 bases clipped from V and 5 bases from J, the junction kept 5 bases outside the gene matches. The germline gives CDR1 LGHNA, CDR2 YNFKEQ. CDR3 protein: CASSQDGDRVHQPQHF. Here the CDR3 DNA reads TGTGCCAGCAGCCAAGACGGGGACAGGGTTCATCAGCCCCAGCATTTT.

This clone has just a few counts. J is TRBJ1-6 and V is TRBV6-5; maybe TRBD1 (5 bases). V was cut by 8 bases and J by 6 bases, with 14 bases left in between. The CDR3 loop spans 14 amino acids. Germline assignment: CDR1 MNHEY and CDR2 SVGAGI. The CDR3 coding sequence is TGTGCCAGCGGGGACTTTATGTTTAATTCACCCCTCCACTTT. Protein product: CASGDFMFNSPLHF.

The rearrangement links TRBV3-1 (or the pseudogene TRBV3-2) to TRBJ1-2; no definite D call. The V and J ends lost 0 bases and 8 bases respectively, with 4 bases between them. CDR3 size: 11 residues. Germline loops: CDR1 LGHDT, CDR2 YNNKEL (reference sequence). The CDR3 sequence: CASSQDRGYTF. CDR3 sequence (DNA): TGTGCCAGCAGCCAAGATCGGGGCTACACCTTC.

This clone rates as medium-sized (0.01 to 0.1%). The rearrangement joins TRBV5-6 to TRBJ2-3, with 9 bases identical to TRBD2. The CDR3 has 16 amino acids. Germline CDR1 reads SGHDT; CDR2 reads YYEEEE. The J segment lost 2 bases and the V segment lost 4 bases, leaving 8 bases of the junction unmatched. CDR3 coding DNA: TGTGCCAGCAGCCGACAGACTAGCGGATACACAGATACGCAGTATTTT. Translated: CASSRQTSGYTDTQYF.

This clone was seen just once. This chain joins TRBV7-2 and TRBJ1-3; a weak D match, TRBD1 (6 bases). This CDR3 region has 15 residues. Germline CDR1 is SGHTA and CDR2 is FQGNSA. Trimming left V 5 bases short and J 3 bases short, with 14 bases between. CDR3 amino acids: CASSGAGAYGNTIYF. The DNA of the CDR3 is TGTGCCAGCAGCGGAGCGGGGGCTTATGGAAACACCATATATTTT.

V is TRBV6-2 or TRBV6-3 and J is TRBJ2-2, with a possible D match to TRBD1 (6 bases). V was cut by 5 bases and J by 1 base, with 20 bases left in between. Germline CDR1 reads MNHEY; CDR2 reads SVGEGT. The CDR3 loop spans 18 amino acids. In DNA form, the CDR3 reads TGTGCCAGCAGTCACCCGGGTTTTGGGGGACAGAACACCGGGGAGCTGTTTTTT. This codes for CASSHPGFGGQNTGELFF.

This clone appeared once. The chain employs TRBV5-8 and TRBJ1-2; perhaps TRBD1 as D (5 bases). CDR1 is SGHTS and CDR2 is YDEGEE in the germline V gene. Trimming pared 3 bases from V and 14 bases from J, leaving 17 bases between. The CDR3 runs to 12 residues. CDR3 loop: CASSSQLQGQTF. The CDR3 nucleotides read TGTGCCAGCAGCTCCCAATTGCAGGGTCAGACCTTC.

The CDR3 reads CASSQDTPGVPPLHF. Written as DNA, the CDR3 is TGTGCCAGCAGCCAAGATACTCCAGGCGTTCCACCCCTCCACTTT. The gene calls are TRBV3-1 (or the pseudogene TRBV3-2) and TRBJ1-6, with no clear D. Germline V gives CDR1 LGHDT, CDR2 YNNKEL (reference sequence). V shed 0 bases and J shed 11 bases, with 14 bases lying between them. This CDR3 comprises 15 residues.

The chain carries TRBV20-1 and TRBJ2-7; 10 nucleotides line up with TRBD2. This CDR3 has 11 amino acids. Per germline, CDR1 DFQATT and CDR2 SNEGSKA (reference sequence). With 1 base clipped from V and 9 bases from J, the junction kept 0 bases outside the gene matches. CDR3 in amino acids: CSARGLAGQYF. The CDR3 DNA follows: TGCAGTGCTAGAGGACTAGCGGGGCAGTACTTC.

The chain combines TRBV5-1 with TRBJ2-1, with D perhaps matching TRBD2 (6 bases). Between the trimmed V and J ends, which lost 2 bases and 6 bases, there was a span of 15 bases. Germline V gives CDR1 SGHRS, CDR2 YFSETQ. The CDR3 contains 15 residues. The DNA of the CDR3 is TGCGCCAGCAGCTTAAGTCTAGCGATGTCCAATGAGCAGTTCTTC. Encoded protein: CASSLSLAMSNEQFF.

The CDR3 DNA sequence: TGTGCCAGTAGTATGCCAGGGAATGGCTACACCTTC. It specifies CASSMPGNGYTF. This chain links TRBV19 with TRBJ1-2; maybe TRBD1 (5 bases). The CDR3 consists of 12 residues. V lost 3 bases, J lost 6 bases, and 8 bases lay in between. CDR1 and CDR2 from the germline V gene are LNHDA and SQIVND (reference sequence).